The TCR beta chain described here comes from a study of cytomegalovirus exposure and HLA in healthy donors. V lost 4 bases and J 8 bases, leaving 14 bases between the germline ends. The CDR3 extends over 13 amino acids. CDR1 is SGHDT, CDR2 YYEEEE, per germline. The PCR made use of 60 Vbeta and 13 Jbeta primers. Assay: immunoSEQ multiplex PCR; the TCRdb copy retains only in-frame clones and omits some. The data hold roughly 200,000 clones, with 77% observed a single time. As regards this clone: Antigen specificity is unknown.

Study conclusions and caveats: Rarity marked most TCR sequences, yet some public TCRs occurred in many donors.

What was sequenced was PBMCs. The chain is built from TRBV5-6 and TRBJ2-3, with D possibly matching TRBD2 (6 bases). The receptor was isolated from a woman aged 30 to 39 in good health and CMV-seropositive. CDR3 sequence (DNA): TGTGCCAGCAGCACAAGGAGGGCGACTACGCAGTATTTT. It encodes CASSTRRATTQYF.